This T cell receptor beta chain originates from a study of T cells in Graves' hyperthyroidism and ophthalmopathy. Across the whole study: Blood was drawn when the patient was first diagnosed and still untreated.

V was trimmed by 2 bases and J by 6 bases, leaving 8 bases between them. CDR1 and CDR2 (germline): MNHNY, SVGAGI (reference sequence). The CDR3 loop spans 13 amino acids. Graves' hyperthyroidism was deemed stable given no ophthalmopathy progression within 18 months. Diagnosis relied on clinical symptoms, serum thyroxine and TRAb, thyroid ultrasound and orbital computed tomography. The TCR beta CDR3 regions underwent amplification using RNA transcripts as the source. When the TCR CDR3 underwent first-round RT-PCR, the HTBI primer set was used. In TCRdb, the multiplex PCR reads were re-called with MiXCR into one record per CDR3 protein. The sample lists approximately 400,000 distinct CDR3 sequences, about 14% seen once, with 11% in the top ten.

Sample: blood. The chain is built from TRBV6-6 and TRBJ2-1; D ambiguous. The receptor's source is a woman aged 55-70 years with Graves' hyperthyroidism. The CDR3 coding sequence is TGTGCCAGCAGTTACGGCACCTCCAATGAGCAGTTCTTC. This translates into CASSYGTSNEQFF.